This T cell receptor (beta chain) was identified during a study of blood T cells in healthy people across ages. With V trimmed by 3 bases and J by 1 base, 5 bases remained unmatched. The CDR3 sequence is 15 residues long. CDR1 SGHTA and CDR2 FQGNSA come from the germline V gene. Samples had at least 6.5 million PBMCs isolated from them. Study outcomes and limitations: It was the long-lived donors that had more naive CD4+ cells and higher diversity than aged donors.

This clonotype appeared a few times. As yet, its antigen is unknown. A second PCR of 7 to 11 cycles used a sample-barcoded 5' primer and a J-beta primer mix. In TCRdb, the 5' RACE reads were re-called with MiXCR into one record per CDR3 protein. The sample lists about 800,000 distinct CDR3 sequences, roughly 64% seen once, with 20% to 25% in the top ten. The receptor comes from a man between 25 and 39 years old in good health. Input material: blood. The chain uses TRBV7-2 and TRBJ2-7, with 8 bases that match TRBD2. CDR3 in DNA: TGTGCCAGCAGCTTGGTTGCGGGGGGTTCCTACGAGCAGTACTTC. Protein product: CASSLVAGGSYEQYF.